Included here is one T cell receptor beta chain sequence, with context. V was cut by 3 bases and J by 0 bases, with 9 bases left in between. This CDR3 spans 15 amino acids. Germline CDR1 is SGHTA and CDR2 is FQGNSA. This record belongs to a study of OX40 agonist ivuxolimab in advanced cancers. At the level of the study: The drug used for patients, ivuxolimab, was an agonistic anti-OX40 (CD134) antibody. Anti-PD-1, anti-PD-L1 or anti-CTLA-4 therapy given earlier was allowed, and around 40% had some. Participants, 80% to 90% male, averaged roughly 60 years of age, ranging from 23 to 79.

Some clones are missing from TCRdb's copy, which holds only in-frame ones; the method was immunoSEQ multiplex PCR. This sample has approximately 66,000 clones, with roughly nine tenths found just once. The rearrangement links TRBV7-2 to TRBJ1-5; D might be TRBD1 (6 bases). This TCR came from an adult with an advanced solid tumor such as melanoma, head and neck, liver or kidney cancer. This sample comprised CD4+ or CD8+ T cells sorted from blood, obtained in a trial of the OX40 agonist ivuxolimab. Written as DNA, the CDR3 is TGTGCCAGCAGCTTTCTACAGGGTAGCAATCAGCCCCAGCATTTT. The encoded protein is CASSFLQGSNQPQHF.